This passage covers 29 T cell receptor beta chains from one sample sequenced in a study of T cell repertoires in cytomegalovirus infection. MiXCR was run by TCRdb on the reads, yielding one entry per CDR3 protein. This table has some 600,000 distinct CDR3 sequences, 20% to 25% appearing once. The sequenced sample consisted of CD8+ T cells from PBMCs. These receptors were collected from a human donor in good health (CMV status not recorded). Some clones in this sample may be carry-over from other donors' samples.

The chain has TRBV14 and TRBJ1-1; D is undetermined. Trimming cost V 1 base and J 3 bases, with 15 bases left between them. Germline assignment: CDR1 SGHDN and CDR2 FVKESK. The CDR3 runs to 16 residues. CDR3 nucleotides: TGTGCCAGCAGCCAAGTTTTAGTTTCGGGGTACACTGAAGCTTTCTTT. It codes for CASSQVLVSGYTEAFF. Combining the CDR3 with reference TRBV14 and TRBJ1-1 gives the whole variable domain EAGVTQFPSHSVIEKGQTVTLRCDPISGHDNLYWYRRVMGKEIKFLLHFVKESKQDESGMPNNRFLAERTGGTYSTLKVQPAELEDSGVYFCASSQVLVSGYTEAFFGQGTRLTVV.

The rearrangement uses TRBV12-5 and TRBJ1-1, with TRBD1 identical over 9 bases. The CDR3 is 12 amino acids. The trim removed 6 bases at V and 12 bases at J, leaving 8 bases unmatched. Germline CDR1 LGHNT, CDR2 FRNRAP. DNA of the CDR3: TGTGCTAGTGGCACAGGGGGCGAGAGGACTTTCTTT. It translates to CASGTGGERTFF.

This clonotype occurred a few times. The rearrangement links TRBV6-1 to TRBJ2-1, with a possible D match to TRBD2 (6 bases). Trimming shortened V by 6 bases and J by 0 bases, and 15 bases separated the two germline ends. The germline gives CDR1 MNHNS, CDR2 SASEGT. The CDR3 totals 16 residues. DNA of the CDR3: TGTGCCAGCAGCCAACCCCTAGCGAACTCCTACAATGAGCAGTTCTTC. Its protein is CASSQPLANSYNEQFF.

The chain combines TRBV19 with TRBJ1-5, with 12 bases matching TRBD1. Germline trimming cut 5 bases from V and 16 bases from J; bases unmatched to any gene: 9. Germline V gives CDR1 LNHDA, CDR2 SQIVND (reference sequence). This CDR3 has 13 residues. CDR3 protein: CASSPGTGGERHF. CDR3 bases: TGTGCCAGTAGTCCCGGGACAGGGGGCGAAAGACATTTT.

This clonotype occurred a few times. The rearrangement joins TRBV7-3 to TRBJ1-1; D is undetermined. This CDR3 region has 13 residues. V lost 2 bases to trimming and J lost 4 bases, with 8 bases between them. CDR1 is SGHTA and CDR2 is FQGTGA in the germline V gene. In DNA, the CDR3 is TGTGCCAGCAGCTTATATTTGAGCACTGAAGCTTTCTTT. It is translated as CASSLYLSTEAFF.

The CDR3 here is CASSRLTGTENTEAFF. The CDR3 coding sequence is TGCGCCAGCAGCCGGTTAACCGGGACAGAAAACACTGAAGCTTTCTTT. V is TRBV4-1 and J is TRBJ1-1, with 7 bases fitting TRBD1. CDR1 is MGHRA, CDR2 YSYEKL, per germline. This CDR3 has 16 amino acids. The J segment lost 2 bases and the V segment lost 4 bases, leaving 10 bases of the junction unmatched.

This clonotype was counted a few times. This chain joins TRBV20-1 and TRBJ2-7, with D perhaps given as TRBD1 or TRBD2 (6 bases each). The CDR3 covers 15 residues. Trimming cost V 0 bases and J 4 bases, with 16 bases left between them. Germline V gene lookup returns CDR1 DFQATT and CDR2 SNEGSKA (reference sequence). The CDR3 is CSARDQGGRLYEQYF. Here the CDR3 DNA reads TGCAGTGCTAGAGATCAAGGGGGGCGGTTATACGAGCAGTACTTC.

In its sample, this clonotype was seen a few times. The rearrangement uses TRBV7-9 and TRBJ2-6; a possible D gene is TRBD2 (6 bases). CDR1 is SEHNR, CDR2 FQNEAQ, per germline (reference sequence). V lost 6 bases and J lost 2, with 11 bases in between. CDR3 length: 15 residues. CDR3 in DNA: TGTGCCAGCAGGTTAAGGGAGGCTGGGGCCAACGTCCTGACTTTC. Translation: CASRLREAGANVLTF. Complete variable domain (other parts from reference TRBV7-9 and TRBJ2-6): DTGVSQNPRHKITKRGQNVTFRCDPISEHNRLYWYRQTLGQGPEFLTYFQNEAQLEKSRLLSDRFSAERPKGSFSTLEIQRTEQGDSAMYLCASRLREAGANVLTFGAGSRLTVL.

The chain has TRBV20-1 and TRBJ2-1, with D perhaps TRBD1 (6 bases). The V end lost 2 bases, the J end lost 9 bases, and 11 bases lay between the germline ends. Germline V gives CDR1 DFQATT, CDR2 SNEGSKA (reference sequence). The CDR3 sequence is 12 residues long. Here the CDR3 reads CSARQGRVEQFF. In nucleotides, the CDR3 is TGCAGTGCTAGACAGGGGCGGGTTGAGCAGTTCTTC.

This clonotype was seen a few times. This chain joins TRBV6-2 or TRBV6-3 and TRBJ1-2; D is ambiguous. Germline V CDR1 and CDR2: MNHEY, SVGEGT. V dropped 2 bases and J dropped 4 bases, with 11 bases sitting between them. This CDR3 region has 14 residues. The CDR3 nucleotides are TGTGCCAGCAGTTACCCCGACAACGGCTATGGCTACACCTTC. As protein: CASSYPDNGYGYTF.

This clonotype was observed a few times. V and J are TRBV2 and TRBJ2-3, with D perhaps matching TRBD1 or TRBD2 (5 bases each). This CDR3 has 12 residues. From germline, CDR1 is SNHLY and CDR2 FYNNEI. V lost 10 bases and J 4 bases, leaving 12 bases between the germline ends. The CDR3 bases are TGTGCCACCATCGGGGCCGCAGATACGCAGTATTTT. Translation gives CATIGAADTQYF. Filled out from reference TRBV2 and TRBJ2-3, the complete variable domain reads EPEVTQTPSHQVTQMGQEVILRCVPISNHLYFYWYRQILGQKVEFLVSFYNNEISEKSEIFDDQFSVERPDGSNFTLKIRSTKLEDSAMYFCATIGAADTQYFGPGTRLTVL.

The chain combines TRBV28 with TRBJ2-1; 9 bases align to TRBD1. Germline V gene data show CDR1 as MDHEN and CDR2 as SYDVKM. The CDR3 has 18 amino acids. V shed 2 bases and J 2 bases; nucleotides not matched to a gene: 10. The CDR3 region is CASSLPDFRDRAYNEQFF. The CDR3 DNA reads TGTGCCAGCAGTTTACCGGACTTCCGGGACAGGGCCTACAATGAGCAGTTCTTC.

This clonotype was counted many times. V usage is TRBV19 and J usage is TRBJ2-1, with D perhaps matching TRBD2 (6 bases). Germline-derived CDR1 and CDR2 are LNHDA and SQIVND (reference sequence). This CDR3 region has 15 residues. Trimming shortened V by 1 base and J by 5 bases, and 12 bases separated the two germline ends. The CDR3 DNA sequence: TGTGCCAGTAGTATAGCGGAGGGGACGGACAATGAGCAGTTCTTC. This codes for CASSIAEGTDNEQFF.

The CDR3, as DNA: TGTGCCAGCAACCTACCCACCGGGGAGCTGTTTTTT. Encoded protein: CASNLPTGELFF. V usage is TRBV7-6 and J usage is TRBJ2-2; D not certain. V gave up 7 bases and J gave up 4 bases, with 7 bases separating them. The CDR3 length is 12 residues. Looked up from germline, CDR1 is SGHVS and CDR2 is FNYEAQ.

This clonotype has just a few counts. The chain combines TRBV6-4 with TRBJ2-5; D is ambiguous. CDR1 and CDR2 from the germline V gene are MRHNA and SNTAGT. This CDR3 comprises 15 residues. V shed 0 bases and J shed 7 bases, with 15 bases lying between them. The CDR3 nucleotides are TGTGCCAGCAGTGACTCGAAAGGGCCCCCAGGGACCCAGTACTTC. It codes for CASSDSKGPPGTQYF.

This clonotype has a handful of counts. The chain links TRBV4-1 to TRBJ2-7, with 9 bases lining up with TRBD1. CDR1 is MGHRA and CDR2 is YSYEKL in the germline V gene. V was clipped by 0 bases and J by 0 bases; unmatched bases: 3. The CDR3 sequence is 16 residues long. CDR3 loop: CASSQDPGQGSYEQYF. CDR3 nucleotide sequence: TGCGCCAGCAGCCAAGATCCGGGACAGGGCTCCTACGAGCAGTACTTC.

At least ten counts were recorded for this clonotype. The V and J genes are TRBV28 and TRBJ1-2, with 9 bases that match TRBD1. The CDR3 contains 17 residues. Germline-derived CDR1 and CDR2 are MDHEN and SYDVKM. V was pared by 4 bases and J by 2 bases, with 11 bases of the junction left unmatched. The CDR3, as DNA: TGTGCCAGCAGTTCATATTATGGGGGGACAGGGAACTATGGCTACACCTTC. Translated, it gives CASSSYYGGTGNYGYTF.

This clonotype was seen ten or more times. The V and J genes are TRBV7-6 and TRBJ1-1; tentative D call: TRBD1 (5 bases). V dropped 0 bases and J dropped 4 bases, with 15 bases sitting between them. Germline V lookup: CDR1 SGHVS, CDR2 FNYEAQ. There are 16 residues in the CDR3. As DNA, the CDR3 is TGTGCCAGCAGCTTAGCATGGGGAGGGGTTGGCACTGAAGCTTTCTTT. Residues: CASSLAWGGVGTEAFF.

CDR3 residues: CSARAETSYEQYV. The CDR3 region has the DNA TGCAGTGCTAGGGCGGAGACATCCTACGAGCAGTACGTC. The J gene is TRBJ2-7, the V gene TRBV20-1; D is unclear. V was clipped by 3 bases and J by 1 base, with 10 bases between them. The germline CDR1 and CDR2 sequences are DFQATT and SNEGSKA (reference sequence). This CDR3 spans 13 amino acids.

This clonotype has a count of ten or more. This chain links TRBV7-2 with TRBJ2-5, with D maybe TRBD2 (5 bases). The CDR3 spans 14 residues. Trimming shortened V by 5 bases and J by 5 bases, and 15 bases separated the two germline ends. The germline V gene has CDR1 SGHTA and CDR2 FQGNSA. CDR3 nucleotide sequence: TGTGCCAGCAGCAAAAGGCTAGCTTCTGAGACCCAGTACTTC. This codes for CASSKRLASETQYF.

This clonotype showed up many times. The chain couples TRBV7-3 to TRBJ2-1; TRBD2 agrees at 7 bases. V lost 5 bases to trimming and J lost 6 bases; unmatched junction nucleotides: 7. Per the germline V gene, CDR1 is SGHTA and CDR2 is FQGTGA. The CDR3 length is 14 residues. The CDR3 DNA reads as TGTGCCAGCAGCCCAGGGAGGGCAGGCAATGAGCAGTTCTTC. Protein product: CASSPGRAGNEQFF.

This clonotype came up many times. The chain employs TRBV28 and TRBJ2-7; D call uncertain. Trimming shortened V by 3 bases and J by 4 bases, and 13 bases separated the two germline ends. Germline V gives CDR1 MDHEN, CDR2 SYDVKM. This CDR3 contains 14 residues. The CDR3 region is CASSFRTVLYEQYV. The CDR3 DNA reads TGTGCCAGCAGTTTTCGGACGGTACTGTACGAGCAGTACGTC.

This clonotype has a count of ten or more. The J gene is TRBJ1-5, the V gene TRBV7-8; 7 bases are a match to TRBD1. The CDR3 loop spans 15 amino acids. Germline CDR1 is SGHVS and CDR2 is FQNEAQ. The V gene end was trimmed by 5 bases and the J gene end by 11 bases; junction bases not matched to a gene: 15. The CDR3 bases are TGTGCCAGCAGCCCCCGGGACAGCCCGAGGGGGTCCCAGCATTTT. This translates into CASSPRDSPRGSQHF.

A few counts support this clonotype. The junction does not match germline at one end; this may be a read error. V gene TRBV13 combines with J gene TRBJ2-5, with 12 bases aligning to TRBD2. There are 17 residues in the CDR3. The germline V gene has CDR1 PRHDT and CDR2 FYEKMQ (reference sequence). In DNA, the CDR3 is TGTGCCGGCAGCTTAGGGACTAGCGGGTCCAATGGGGAGACCCAGTACTTC. This translates into CAGSLGTSGSNGETQYF.

The CDR3 region is CASSRAGGSNTGELFF. In DNA, the CDR3 is TGTGCCAGCAGCAGGGCGGGGGGATCGAACACCGGGGAGCTGTTTTTT. V gene TRBV9 combines with J gene TRBJ2-2, with 8 bases lining up with TRBD2. The CDR3 consists of 16 residues. J was trimmed by 0 bases and V by 4 bases; bases with no gene match: 5. CDR1 and CDR2 from the germline V gene are SGDLS and YYNGEE.

This clonotype was recorded many times. This chain uses TRBV7-2 with TRBJ2-1, with a possible D match to TRBD2 (7 bases). V was clipped by 1 base and J by 4 bases, with 14 bases between them. This CDR3 is 16 amino acids long. Germline loops: CDR1 SGHTA, CDR2 FQGNSA. The CDR3 reads CASSLEGGAGYNEQFF. For the CDR3, the DNA is TGTGCCAGCAGCTTAGAGGGGGGGGCTGGATACAATGAGCAGTTCTTC.

In its sample, this clonotype was seen a few times. The rearrangement uses TRBV28 and TRBJ2-5; the D gene is possibly TRBD1 (6 bases). The CDR3 extends over 14 amino acids. V lost 2 bases to trimming and J lost 5 bases, with 12 bases between them. Germline CDR1 is MDHEN and CDR2 is SYDVKM. CDR3 coding DNA: TGTGCCAGCAGTTTAATGGGGGCTGGGGAGACCCAGTACTTC. Translating it yields CASSLMGAGETQYF. The full variable domain, with the rest looked up from reference TRBV28 and TRBJ2-5, is DVKVTQSSRYLVKRTGEKVFLECVQDMDHENMFWYRQDPGLGLRLIYFSYDVKMKEKGDIPEGYSVSREKKERFSLILESASTNQTSMYLCASSLMGAGETQYFGPGTRLLVL.

This clonotype was found many times. This rearrangement joins TRBV7-2 to TRBJ1-6; D not resolved. The length of the CDR3 is 15 residues. Trimming stripped 4 bases from V and 7 bases from J, with 14 bases between. Germline CDR1 reads SGHTA; CDR2 reads FQGNSA. The CDR3 loop is CASSSYEGSNSPLHF. DNA for the CDR3: TGTGCCAGCAGCTCCTATGAAGGAAGCAATTCACCCCTCCACTTT.

The chain combines TRBV6-6 with TRBJ1-1; D is ambiguous. Germline assignment: CDR1 MNHNY and CDR2 SVGAGI (reference sequence). V lost 2 bases and J 6 bases, leaving 10 bases between the germline ends. The CDR3 runs 13 residues. The CDR3 DNA is TGTGCCAGCAGTTACACTTCAGGCCCTGAAGCTTTCTTT. Translating gives CASSYTSGPEAFF.